Listed here is a single T cell receptor beta chain. V shed 3 bases and J shed 4 bases, with 13 bases lying between them. Germline V lookup: CDR1 KGHSH, CDR2 LQKENI. CDR3 size: 14 residues. Produced via immunoSEQ multiplex PCR; TCRdb's table is partial and in-frame only. The top ten clones hold around 4.6% of a sample with approximately 74,000 clones, about 87% of them seen once. This sample stems from a study of technical replicates of blood from a handful of donors. This TCR derives from a human donor in good health. Some clones in this sample may be carry-over from other donors' samples. V gene TRBV18 combines with J gene TRBJ2-7, with D perhaps matching TRBD2 (6 bases). Sequenced material: PBMCs. CDR3 sequence: CASSPDGSAYEQYF. Written as DNA, the CDR3 is TGTGCCAGCTCACCCGACGGGAGTGCGTACGAGCAGTACTTC.